The T cell receptor beta chain under discussion was sequenced for a study of neoadjuvant nivolumab and ipilimumab in lung cancer. The ends were cut back, 7 bases at V and 7 bases at J, with 16 bases in the middle. The CDR3 totals 13 residues. Germline V gene sequence: CDR1 GTSNPN, CDR2 SVGIG (reference sequence). Using immunoSEQ multiplex PCR, the repertoire was profiled, and TCRdb retains in-frame clones only, with some absent. The sample carries about 15,000 clones, approximately 76% recorded once. The TCR comes from an adult with non-small cell lung cancer. The genes are TRBV30 and TRBJ2-2; possibly TRBD1 or TRBD2 for D (5 bases each). Material: tumor tissue, obtained after neoadjuvant nivolumab, alone or with ipilimumab, at or shortly before surgery. CDR3 sequence (DNA): TGTGCCTTGGCCGGGACCCTCGGCGGGGAGCTGTTTTTT. Translation gives CALAGTLGGELFF.